These T cell receptor beta chains were read from a single sample in a study of identical twins. TCRdb re-called the 5' RACE reads with MiXCR, one entry per CDR3 protein. Seen here are around 290,000 distinct CDR3 sequences, roughly 9.8% observed once, and the top ten hold 6% to 8.5%. The same data also contributed to another study, on yellow fever vaccine responses in identical twins.

Source material: CD8+ T cells sorted from blood. These receptor sequences come from a woman aged 18-29 years in good health. Each CDR3 is given with its conserved first and last residue. Each record gives: V gene, J gene, D gene, clone size, CDR3 DNA, CDR3 protein. A D gene is named only where the DNA matches it firmly. Size values are once, few and many counts, or a class for expanded clones, and some rows have none.

v_gene: TRBV7-9; j_gene: TRBJ2-7; d_gene: .; abundance: many; CDR3nt: TGTGCCAGCAGCTCTGGACTTATGAGCTCCTACGAGCAGTACTTC; CDR3aa: CASSSGLMSSYEQYF
v_gene: TRBV7-9; j_gene: TRBJ1-1; d_gene: .; abundance: many; CDR3nt: TGTGCCAGCAGCTGGGGACGGAACACTGAAGCTTTCTTT; CDR3aa: CASSWGRNTEAFF
v_gene: TRBV6-5; j_gene: TRBJ1-5; d_gene: .; abundance: .; CDR3nt: TGTGCCAGCAGTTACTCGGGGGAAAAGGATCAGCCCCAGCATTTT; CDR3aa: CASSYSGEKDQPQHF
v_gene: TRBV7-8; j_gene: TRBJ2-7; d_gene: .; abundance: few; CDR3nt: TGTGCCAGCAGCCCCCTCACGGACTACGAGCAGTACTTC; CDR3aa: CASSPLTDYEQYF
v_gene: TRBV20-1; j_gene: TRBJ2-7; d_gene: .; abundance: few; CDR3nt: TGCAGTGCTAGAGTATTGGGGGAGGCCTACGAGCAGTACTTC; CDR3aa: CSARVLGEAYEQYF
v_gene: TRBV6-1; j_gene: TRBJ2-3; d_gene: .; abundance: .; CDR3nt: TGTGCCAGCAGTCCGACAGGCCCCATGGAATATACGCAGTATTTT; CDR3aa: CASSPTGPMEYTQYF
v_gene: TRBV5-1; j_gene: TRBJ2-7; d_gene: TRBD1; abundance: many; CDR3nt: TGCGCCAGCAGTTCGCCGGGACAGACTTCCTACGAGCAGTACTTC; CDR3aa: CASSSPGQTSYEQYF
v_gene: TRBV29-1; j_gene: TRBJ2-2; d_gene: .; abundance: few; CDR3nt: TGCAGCGTTGAAGCGCCAGCAAATAAAAACACCGGGGAGCTGTTTTTT; CDR3aa: CSVEAPANKNTGELFF
v_gene: TRBV6-2/TRBV6-3; j_gene: TRBJ2-2; d_gene: .; abundance: once; CDR3nt: TGTGCCAGCAGTTACTCGATCGGGTCTGAATTAAACACCGGGGAGCTGTTTTTT; CDR3aa: CASSYSIGSELNTGELFF
v_gene: TRBV4-3; j_gene: TRBJ2-2; d_gene: TRBD2; abundance: few; CDR3nt: TGCGCCAGCAGCTCACTAGCGGGAGGGGACACCGGGGAGCTGTTTTTT; CDR3aa: CASSSLAGGDTGELFF
v_gene: TRBV6-2/TRBV6-3; j_gene: TRBJ2-2; d_gene: TRBD1; abundance: many; CDR3nt: TGTGCCAGCAAACGACAGGGGATCGACACCGGGGAGCTGTTTTTT; CDR3aa: CASKRQGIDTGELFF
v_gene: TRBV4-2; j_gene: TRBJ2-7; d_gene: .; abundance: many; CDR3nt: TGTGCCAGCAGCCAAGAGGAAAGCCACGGCTACGAGCAGTACTTC; CDR3aa: CASSQEESHGYEQYF
v_gene: TRBV7-2; j_gene: TRBJ2-3; d_gene: TRBD2; abundance: few; CDR3nt: TGTGCCAGCAGCTTGGAGGGGTCTAGCGGGGGGACAGATACGCAGTATTTT; CDR3aa: CASSLEGSSGGTDTQYF
v_gene: TRBV5-1; j_gene: TRBJ2-1; d_gene: TRBD2; abundance: .; CDR3nt: TGCGCCAGCAGCCCGACGGGGGGGTTCTACAATGAGCAGTTCTTC; CDR3aa: CASSPTGGFYNEQFF
v_gene: TRBV19; j_gene: TRBJ2-2; d_gene: .; abundance: .; CDR3nt: TGTGCCAGTAGTATAAGGTCCCAGTGGAACACCGGGGAGCTGTTTTTT; CDR3aa: CASSIRSQWNTGELFF
v_gene: TRBV6-1; j_gene: TRBJ2-6; d_gene: .; abundance: few; CDR3nt: TGTGCCAGCAGTGAGACAGGTATCTCTGGGGCCAACGTCCTGACTTTC; CDR3aa: CASSETGISGANVLTF
v_gene: TRBV2; j_gene: TRBJ2-2; d_gene: TRBD2; abundance: few; CDR3nt: TGTGCCTCAGCCCCAGCGGGAGGGGGGGAGCTGTTTTTT; CDR3aa: CASAPAGGGELFF
v_gene: TRBV19; j_gene: TRBJ2-1; d_gene: TRBD2; abundance: .; CDR3nt: TGTGCCAGTAGTCCCGCGGGGGAAATTTACAATGAGCAGTTCTTC; CDR3aa: CASSPAGEIYNEQFF
v_gene: TRBV3-1; j_gene: TRBJ1-5; d_gene: .; abundance: many; CDR3nt: TGTGCCAGCAGCCAACGGAGCGTTAGTGGGAAAAATCAGCCCCAGCATTTT; CDR3aa: CASSQRSVSGKNQPQHF
v_gene: TRBV12-3/TRBV12-4; j_gene: TRBJ1-2; d_gene: .; abundance: many; CDR3nt: TGTGCCAGCACCCCGCAGTTATGGTATGGCTACACCTTC; CDR3aa: CASTPQLWYGYTF
v_gene: TRBV5-1; j_gene: TRBJ2-2; d_gene: TRBD2; abundance: few; CDR3nt: TGCGCCAGCGGGACTAGCTTGGCCGGGGAGCTGTTTTTT; CDR3aa: CASGTSLAGELFF
v_gene: TRBV29-1; j_gene: TRBJ2-3; d_gene: .; abundance: many; CDR3nt: TGCAGCGTCGATCCCACAGATACGCAGTATTTT; CDR3aa: CSVDPTDTQYF
v_gene: TRBV10-3; j_gene: TRBJ2-6; d_gene: .; abundance: few; CDR3nt: TGTGCCATCAGTACCTACCGGGACCACTCTGGGGCCAACGTCCTGACTTTC; CDR3aa: CAISTYRDHSGANVLTF
v_gene: TRBV5-6; j_gene: TRBJ2-1; d_gene: .; abundance: few; CDR3nt: TGTGCCGGGGGAGTTGGGGGCAATGAGCAGTTCTTC; CDR3aa: CAGGVGGNEQFF
v_gene: TRBV27; j_gene: TRBJ2-1; d_gene: .; abundance: few; CDR3nt: TGTGCCAGCAGTTTTGACACTTACAATGAGCAGTTCTTC; CDR3aa: CASSFDTYNEQFF
v_gene: TRBV15; j_gene: TRBJ2-3; d_gene: TRBD1; abundance: few; CDR3nt: TGTGCCACCAGCCAGGGGGCAGTGGATACGCAGTATTTT; CDR3aa: CATSQGAVDTQYF
v_gene: TRBV4-3; j_gene: TRBJ2-6; d_gene: .; abundance: many; CDR3nt: TGCGCCAGCAGCCAAGATGGCTCTGGGGCCAACGTCCTGACTTTC; CDR3aa: CASSQDGSGANVLTF
v_gene: TRBV10-3; j_gene: TRBJ2-7; d_gene: TRBD1; abundance: many; CDR3nt: TGTGCCATCAGTGATGATGGAAGAGGTAGAACAGGGGGCATCTACGAGCAGTACTTC; CDR3aa: CAISDDGRGRTGGIYEQYF
v_gene: TRBV7-9; j_gene: TRBJ1-1; d_gene: TRBD1; abundance: .; CDR3nt: TGTGCCAGCAGCTCTCGGGACAGGGGGAACACTGAAGCTTTCTTT; CDR3aa: CASSSRDRGNTEAFF
v_gene: TRBV20-1; j_gene: TRBJ2-2; d_gene: .; abundance: .; CDR3nt: TGCAGTGCCCAACCTAATCGTCGGCGCACCGGGGAGCTGTTTTTT; CDR3aa: CSAQPNRRRTGELFF
v_gene: TRBV4-3; j_gene: TRBJ2-1; d_gene: .; abundance: many; CDR3nt: TGCGCCAGCGGCAGGGGCATACAAAATGAGCAGTTCTTC; CDR3aa: CASGRGIQNEQFF
v_gene: TRBV20-1; j_gene: TRBJ2-1; d_gene: TRBD2; abundance: many; CDR3nt: TGCAGTGCTAGAGATCCGTCTAGCGGGAGCGATGAGCAGTTCTTC; CDR3aa: CSARDPSSGSDEQFF
v_gene: TRBV27; j_gene: TRBJ1-1; d_gene: .; abundance: few; CDR3nt: TGTGCCAGCAGCTCAGGATACACTGAAGCTTTCTTT; CDR3aa: CASSSGYTEAFF
v_gene: TRBV28; j_gene: TRBJ2-5; d_gene: .; abundance: .; CDR3nt: TGTGCCAATTTAGCGGCAACTTACCAAGAGACCCAGTACTTC; CDR3aa: CANLAATYQETQYF
v_gene: TRBV7-9; j_gene: TRBJ2-7; d_gene: TRBD1; abundance: many; CDR3nt: TGTGCCAGCAGCTGGACCGGGACAGCTTCCTACGAGCAGTACTTC; CDR3aa: CASSWTGTASYEQYF
v_gene: TRBV5-5; j_gene: TRBJ2-4; d_gene: TRBD1; abundance: many; CDR3nt: TGTGCCAGCAGCTTCGTGGGAGGGACAGGGGACATTCAGTACTTC; CDR3aa: CASSFVGGTGDIQYF
v_gene: TRBV4-3; j_gene: TRBJ2-1; d_gene: .; abundance: few; CDR3nt: TGCGCCAGCAGCCAAGAAAAGGGCGGGCAGAACCTAAATGAGCAGTTCTTC; CDR3aa: CASSQEKGGQNLNEQFF
v_gene: TRBV7-9; j_gene: TRBJ2-5; d_gene: .; abundance: .; CDR3nt: TGTGCCAGCAGCTTAGGACGTGGGGGGCCCCTCTCAGAGACCCAGTACTTC; CDR3aa: CASSLGRGGPLSETQYF
v_gene: TRBV25-1; j_gene: TRBJ2-7; d_gene: .; abundance: few; CDR3nt: TGTGCCAGCAGTGGGGGGTTATGGGAGCAGTACTTC; CDR3aa: CASSGGLWEQYF
v_gene: TRBV7-9; j_gene: TRBJ2-1; d_gene: TRBD1; abundance: .; CDR3nt: TGTGCCAGCAGCCCCCCGGGACAGGAATCGTACAATGAGCAGTTCTTC; CDR3aa: CASSPPGQESYNEQFF
v_gene: TRBV28; j_gene: TRBJ2-7; d_gene: TRBD2; abundance: .; CDR3nt: TGTGCCAGCAGTTCTGTATGGCGGACTAGCCGGACTCTTTACGAGCAGTACTTC; CDR3aa: CASSSVWRTSRTLYEQYF
v_gene: TRBV24-1; j_gene: TRBJ2-1; d_gene: .; abundance: many; CDR3nt: TGTGCCACCAGTGATCCCCAAAGCGGACTGGCGGATGAGCAGTTCTTC; CDR3aa: CATSDPQSGLADEQFF
v_gene: TRBV20-1; j_gene: TRBJ1-2; d_gene: .; abundance: .; CDR3nt: TGCAGTGCTAAACCGGGACTCTCAGCTAACTATGGCTACACCTTC; CDR3aa: CSAKPGLSANYGYTF
v_gene: TRBV20-1; j_gene: TRBJ2-1; d_gene: TRBD2; abundance: many; CDR3nt: TGCAGTGCTTCTCGGACTAGCGGAGACGAGTACAATGAGCAGTTCTTC; CDR3aa: CSASRTSGDEYNEQFF
v_gene: TRBV7-9; j_gene: TRBJ2-2; d_gene: .; abundance: few; CDR3nt: TGTGCCAGCACACCCCAGCCAGGGAGCCTGAACACCGGGGAGCTGTTTTTT; CDR3aa: CASTPQPGSLNTGELFF
v_gene: TRBV7-3; j_gene: TRBJ2-3; d_gene: .; abundance: .; CDR3nt: TGTGCCAGCAGCTTAGGATACCCCTTAGATACGCAGTATTTT; CDR3aa: CASSLGYPLDTQYF
v_gene: TRBV7-8; j_gene: TRBJ1-2; d_gene: TRBD1; abundance: many; CDR3nt: TGTGCCAGCAGCTTCACGACAGGGGCGGTCGACTATGGCTACACCTTC; CDR3aa: CASSFTTGAVDYGYTF
v_gene: TRBV7-4; j_gene: TRBJ2-6; d_gene: TRBD1; abundance: few; CDR3nt: TGTGCCAGCAGCGTTAACAGGGGGCCAGTCGCACCTGGGGCCAACGTCCTGACTTTC; CDR3aa: CASSVNRGPVAPGANVLTF
v_gene: TRBV6-1; j_gene: TRBJ2-1; d_gene: TRBD2; abundance: few; CDR3nt: TGTGCCCCCCAAGGCCTAGCGGGAAAGTTCGATGAGCAGTTCTTC; CDR3aa: CAPQGLAGKFDEQFF
v_gene: TRBV7-9; j_gene: TRBJ2-3; d_gene: .; abundance: many; CDR3nt: TGTGCCAGCAGCCCAAGTCGGGCAGGGGGGTTGGATACGCAGTATTTT; CDR3aa: CASSPSRAGGLDTQYF
v_gene: TRBV24-1; j_gene: TRBJ2-2; d_gene: .; abundance: many; CDR3nt: TGTGCCACCAGTGATTGGTTTTACAAAGCGAACACCGGGGAGCTGTTTTTT; CDR3aa: CATSDWFYKANTGELFF
v_gene: TRBV5-4; j_gene: TRBJ2-1; d_gene: .; abundance: many; CDR3nt: TGTGCCAGCAGCTATTGGGGGGATAATGAGCAGTTCTTC; CDR3aa: CASSYWGDNEQFF
v_gene: TRBV7-9; j_gene: TRBJ2-1; d_gene: .; abundance: many; CDR3nt: TGTGCCAGCAGCTTAGCGCCGGGGGGCCCTGAGCAGTTCTTC; CDR3aa: CASSLAPGGPEQFF
v_gene: TRBV20-1; j_gene: TRBJ2-7; d_gene: .; abundance: many; CDR3nt: TGCAGTGCTGCCTCGTCCACCTACGAGCAGTACTTC; CDR3aa: CSAASSTYEQYF
v_gene: TRBV12-3/TRBV12-4; j_gene: TRBJ2-1; d_gene: .; abundance: many; CDR3nt: TGTGCCAGCAGTTCCAGCGTTACCTACAATGAGCAGTTCTTC; CDR3aa: CASSSSVTYNEQFF